The 9 T cell receptor beta chains in this list originate from one sample, sequenced in a study of molecular identifiers for immune sequencing clone quantification. A single record per CDR3 protein comes from TCRdb applying MiXCR to the PCR reads. The repertoire holds a few hundred thousand distinct CDR3 sequences, about 22% seen once, with 0.65% to 0.95% in the top ten. The sequencing input was naive CD8+ T cells from blood, with Jurkat cell RNA spiked in. Indicated subset: FACS-sorted CD8+CD4-CCR7+CD45RA+ naive T cells. The source is a human donor in good health. Some libraries in this study had Jurkat cell RNA spiked in.

The sample holds many counts of this clonotype. The chain is built from TRBV20-1 and TRBJ1-2, with D unclear. V dropped 2 bases and J dropped 3 bases, with 19 bases sitting between them. Germline lookup yields CDR1 DFQATT and CDR2 SNEGSKA (reference sequence). The CDR3 extends over 16 amino acids. The CDR3 is CSARFPDNTDYYGYTF. The CDR3 coding sequence is TGCAGTGCTAGATTCCCCGACAACACGGATTACTATGGCTACACCTTC.

This clonotype appeared a few times. This chain joins TRBV7-9 and TRBJ2-2, with D possibly matching TRBD1 (5 bases). CDR1 is SEHNR and CDR2 is FQNEAQ in the germline V gene (reference sequence). This CDR3 region has 16 residues. Trimming pared 5 bases from V and 2 bases from J, leaving 15 bases between. The CDR3 loop reads CASSPSTALNTGELFF. In DNA form, the CDR3 reads TGTGCCAGCAGCCCTTCGACAGCCCTAAACACCGGGGAGCTGTTTTTT.

This clonotype was counted only a few times. This sequence joins TRBV3-1 and TRBJ2-7, with TRBD1 matching 8 bases. Unmatched junction bases numbered 13, after V lost 4 bases and J lost 2 bases. There are 17 residues in the CDR3. Germline loops: CDR1 LGHDT, CDR2 YNNKEL (reference sequence). The DNA of the CDR3 is TGTGCCAGCAGCCCCGCAAACAGGGGGTTTCTGACCTACGAGCAGTACTTC. Its protein is CASSPANRGFLTYEQYF.

The table lists this clonotype with many counts. The gene calls are TRBV24-1 and TRBJ1-5; unclear D gene. Trimming cost V 0 bases and J 10 bases, with 9 bases left between them. Per germline, CDR1 KGHDR and CDR2 SFDVKD. This CDR3 has 13 amino acids. Here the CDR3 DNA reads TGTGCCACCAGTGATTTGGGCGGCGGCCCCCAGCATTTT. Translating gives CATSDLGGGPQHF.

This clonotype was found many times. The V gene is TRBV4-1, the J gene TRBJ2-1, with 11 bases lining up with TRBD2. The CDR3 sequence is 16 residues long. V was clipped by 2 bases and J by 4 bases; unmatched bases: 4. CDR1 is MGHRA, CDR2 YSYEKL, per germline. CDR3 sequence reads: CASSQPGTSGYNEQFF. CDR3 nucleotides: TGCGCCAGCAGCCAACCTGGGACTAGCGGATACAATGAGCAGTTCTTC.

Ten or more counts support this clonotype. V and J are TRBV29-1 and TRBJ2-3, with D perhaps TRBD1 (6 bases). V lost 6 bases and J lost 2, with 15 bases in between. This CDR3 is built from 14 residues. Germline V gives CDR1 SQVTM, CDR2 ANQGSEA. The CDR3 loop is CSVSGTPSTDTQYF. The CDR3, as DNA: TGCAGCGTGTCCGGGACACCCTCCACAGATACGCAGTATTTT.

A few counts support this clonotype. The V and J genes are TRBV6-5 and TRBJ2-7; D is undetermined. Trimming cost V 6 bases and J 1 base, with 13 bases left between them. The CDR3 runs 14 residues. Germline V gene sequence: CDR1 MNHEY, CDR2 SVGAGI. The DNA of the CDR3 is TGTGCCAGCAGACTCGGAGCGAGTTCCTACGAGCAGTACTTC. The encoded protein is CASRLGASSYEQYF.

This clonotype was observed a few times. The chain has TRBV6-5 and TRBJ2-7; TRBD1 matches 10 bases. Trimming cost V 5 bases and J 10 bases; bases outside gene matches: 8. Germline CDR1 is MNHEY and CDR2 is SVGAGI. The CDR3 runs 13 residues. The CDR3 protein is CASSLGTGVFQYF. CDR3 DNA sequence: TGTGCCAGCAGTCTGGGGACAGGGGTGTTCCAGTACTTC.

In its sample, this clonotype was seen a few times. This chain connects TRBV30 to TRBJ2-3; D is uncertain. CDR3 length: 14 residues. Germline V gives CDR1 GTSNPN, CDR2 SVGIG (reference sequence). V shed 0 bases and J shed 2 bases, with 9 bases lying between them. CDR3 nucleotide sequence: TGTGCCTGGAGTGTAGCTAGGTTCACAGATACGCAGTATTTT. Translated: CAWSVARFTDTQYF.